This T cell receptor (beta chain) was profiled in a study of Graves' ophthalmopathy and Graves' hyperthyroidism. For repertoire sequencing, the TCR beta CDR3 regions were amplified from RNA transcripts. HTBI primers were employed in first-round RT-PCR, then a second-round multiplex PCR followed. A single record per CDR3 protein comes from TCRdb applying MiXCR to the multiplex PCR reads. The sample has 680,000 or so distinct CDR3 sequences, approximately 21% seen once. This clonotype was seen repeatedly, ten times or more. The CDR3 covers 12 residues. In germline, CDR1 is SGHTA, CDR2 FQGNSA. The junction had 7 bases not matched to a gene; V was cut back by 5 bases and J by 11 bases. Symptoms, serum thyroxine and TRAb, thyroid ultrasound, and orbital computed tomography formed the diagnostic basis.

The material sequenced was peripheral blood. The chain joins TRBV7-2 to TRBJ1-1; 8 bases agree with TRBD1. This receptor was obtained from a woman between 18 and 29 years old with stable Graves' hyperthyroidism. Some clones in this sample may be carry-over from other donors' samples. The CDR3: CASSTGQARAFF. CDR3 sequence (DNA): TGTGCCAGCAGCACGGGACAGGCGAGGGCTTTCTTT.